These 4 T cell receptor beta chains share one sample of origin, sequenced in a study of PD-1 and CTLA-4 blockade in melanoma. Data came from immunoSEQ multiplex PCR; TCRdb stores just in-frame clones and leaves some out. The sample consists of roughly 16,000 clones, roughly two thirds of them appearing once. The sequences come from CD8+ T cells from peripheral blood, collected before anti-PD-1 treatment. These receptor sequences come from a human donor with melanoma.

The DNA for the CDR3 is TGTGCCAGCAGCCCAACCCCCTCAGCGGGGGTCAATGAGCAGTTCTTC. Translating gives CASSPTPSAGVNEQFF. This chain connects TRBV27 to TRBJ2-1, with 8 bases matching TRBD2. This CDR3 spans 16 amino acids. The V segment lost 6 bases and the J segment 6 bases; nucleotides outside the gene matches: 13. Germline CDR1 reads MNHEY; CDR2 reads SMNVEV (reference sequence).

For the CDR3, the DNA is TGTGCCAGCAGTGACTCAGGTAGCGGCTACACCTTC. It translates to CASSDSGSGYTF. The rearrangement links TRBV2 to TRBJ1-2; the D is unclear. CDR1 is SNHLY, CDR2 FYNNEI, per germline. The CDR3 is made up of 12 amino acids. Trimming took off 3 bases at V and 8 bases at J, with 10 bases between the two ends.

The rearrangement uses TRBV11-3 and TRBJ2-7; the D gene could be TRBD1 or TRBD2 (5 bases each). This CDR3 has 14 amino acids. Germline CDR1 and CDR2: SGHNT and YENEEA. Trimming took off 5 bases at V and 2 bases at J, with 13 bases between the two ends. CDR3 amino acids: CASSRGQGAYEQYF. CDR3 sequence (DNA): TGTGCCAGCAGCCGAGGGCAGGGCGCCTACGAGCAGTACTTC.

V and J are TRBV19 and TRBJ2-1, with 10 bases identical to TRBD2. This CDR3 spans 16 amino acids. V lost 5 bases, J lost 1 base, and 5 bases stayed unmatched. Germline V lookup: CDR1 LNHDA, CDR2 SQIVND (reference sequence). CDR3 region: CASSRGLAVSYNEQFF. The CDR3 DNA is TGTGCCAGTAGTCGTGGACTAGCGGTATCCTACAATGAGCAGTTCTTC.